The source of this T cell receptor beta chain is a study of identical twins. The study's findings and limits: Diverse VJ usage suggested most zero-insertion clonotypes were not invariant T cells. The analysis was cross-sectional rather than longitudinal within donors.

Comment on this clonotype: The antigen is not known.

The CDR3 consists of 14 residues. From germline, CDR1 is LGHDT and CDR2 YNNKEL (reference sequence). Trimming stripped 1 base from V and 5 bases from J, with 9 bases between. Through template switching, a universal primer site was introduced, and the cDNA contained unique molecular identifiers. TCRdb used MiXCR to reprocess the 5' RACE reads, holding one entry per CDR3 protein. The data hold around 1.7 million distinct CDR3 sequences, with more than 30% observed a single time. Sequencing input: cord blood. The chain uses TRBV3-1 and TRBJ1-5; D unresolved. The receptor comes from a newborn girl in good health. Here the CDR3 reads CASSQVVGDQPQHF. CDR3 sequence (DNA): TGTGCCAGCAGCCAAGTAGTAGGAGATCAGCCCCAGCATTTT.